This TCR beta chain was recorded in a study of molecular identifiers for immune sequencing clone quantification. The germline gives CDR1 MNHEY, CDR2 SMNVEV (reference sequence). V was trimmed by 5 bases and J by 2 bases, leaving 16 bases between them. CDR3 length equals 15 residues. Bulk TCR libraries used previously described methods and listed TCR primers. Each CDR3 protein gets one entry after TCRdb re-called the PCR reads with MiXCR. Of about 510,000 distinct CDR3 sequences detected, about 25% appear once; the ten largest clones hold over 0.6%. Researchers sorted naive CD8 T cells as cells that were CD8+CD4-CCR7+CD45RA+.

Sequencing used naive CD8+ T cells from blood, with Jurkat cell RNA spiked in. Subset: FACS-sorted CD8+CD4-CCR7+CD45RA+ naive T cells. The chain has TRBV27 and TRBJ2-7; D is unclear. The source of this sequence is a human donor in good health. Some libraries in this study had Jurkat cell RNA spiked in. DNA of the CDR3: TGTGCCAGCAGTCCCGAACCTGGAGAGGCCTACGAGCAGTACTTC. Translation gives CASSPEPGEAYEQYF.